These 4 T cell receptor beta chains were sequenced from one sample in a study of patients and donors after allogeneic stem cell transplantation. TCRdb used MiXCR to reprocess the RT-PCR reads, holding one entry per CDR3 protein. The sample comprises roughly 200,000 distinct CDR3 sequences, 38% of which are singletons, and around a tenth rests with the top ten. The sequencing input was blood, either unsorted or a sorted T cell fraction (not recorded which). The receptors were sampled from a human donor who was either an allogeneic HSCT recipient or a stem cell or donor lymphocyte infusion donor (not recorded which). It is not recorded whose cells these are; they may come from a transplant donor.

This clonotype has more than one count but fewer than ten. This sequence joins TRBV6-5 and TRBJ1-5; D gene ambiguous. In germline, CDR1 is MNHEY, CDR2 SVGAGI. This CDR3 region has 15 residues. V lost 2 bases, J lost 2 bases, and 10 bases lay in between. DNA for the CDR3: TGTGCCAGCAGTTACAGGTCCCCTGGCAATCAGCCCCAGCATTTT. Translating it yields CASSYRSPGNQPQHF.

The chain employs TRBV5-1 and TRBJ1-1; possible D gene TRBD1, 6 bases. The CDR3 contains 15 residues. Looked up from germline, CDR1 is SGHRS and CDR2 is YFSETQ. V was cut by 0 bases and J by 4 bases, with 13 bases left in between. The CDR3 sequence is CASSLEGDGGTEAFF. CDR3 nucleotide sequence: TGCGCCAGCAGCTTGGAGGGGGACGGAGGCACTGAAGCTTTCTTT.

This clonotype was observed a handful of times. V is TRBV20-1 and J is TRBJ1-5; 7 bases agree with TRBD1. CDR1 DFQATT and CDR2 SNEGSKA come from the germline V gene (reference sequence). J was trimmed by 1 base and V by 3 bases; bases with no gene match: 6. This CDR3 is 15 amino acids long. CDR3 loop: CSASLPGQSNQPQHF. The CDR3 DNA follows: TGCAGTGCTAGCCTTCCGGGACAGAGCAATCAGCCCCAGCATTTT.

The J gene is TRBJ2-3, the V gene TRBV7-9; either TRBD1 or TRBD2 may supply D (5 bases each). Trimming shortened V by 3 bases and J by 0 bases, and 16 bases separated the two germline ends. The CDR3 loop spans 17 amino acids. Germline V gene data show CDR1 as SEHNR and CDR2 as FQNEAQ (reference sequence). The CDR3 DNA sequence: TGTGCCAGCAGCTTTCGGTCGGGGACCGGTAGCACAGATACGCAGTATTTT. Translation: CASSFRSGTGSTDTQYF.